The 4 T cell receptor beta chains below come from one sample, sequenced in a study of OX40 agonist ivuxolimab in advanced cancers. Clones were read by immunoSEQ multiplex PCR, and TCRdb kept only the in-frame ones, dropping some. This table has under 140,000 clones, roughly 87% appearing once. Sequences were derived from CD4+ or CD8+ T cells sorted from blood, sampled in a trial of the OX40 agonist ivuxolimab. The receptors were sampled from an adult with an advanced solid tumor such as melanoma, head and neck, liver or kidney cancer.

The chain combines TRBV9 with TRBJ1-2; a weak D match, TRBD1 (6 bases). V shed 3 bases and J shed 6 bases, with 12 bases lying between them. The germline gives CDR1 SGDLS, CDR2 YYNGEE. This CDR3 is 13 amino acids long. CDR3 bases: TGTGCCAGCAGCGAACCAACAGGGAATGGCTACACCTTC. Protein sequence: CASSEPTGNGYTF.

V is TRBV6-4 and J is TRBJ2-5; TRBD1 or TRBD2 may be the D gene (5 bases each). The V end was cut by 2 bases, the J end by 1 base, with 11 bases between. The germline CDR1 and CDR2 sequences are MRHNA and SNTAGT. The length of the CDR3 is 15 residues. This CDR3 reads CASSDRDGPQETQYF. For the CDR3, the DNA is TGTGCCAGCAGTGACCGGGACGGACCCCAAGAGACCCAGTACTTC.

J is TRBJ2-1 and V is TRBV29-1, with D perhaps TRBD2 (6 bases). The CDR3 is made up of 14 amino acids. Germline CDR1 and CDR2: SQVTM and ANQGSEA. Deletions cut 7 bases from V and 7 bases from J, with 20 bases between. In nucleotides, the CDR3 is TGCAGCGCCCCGGGGACTCCCCTTTTGAATGAGCAGTTCTTC. Encoded protein: CSAPGTPLLNEQFF.

The chain combines TRBV4-2 with TRBJ1-2, with 10 bases lining up with TRBD1. The CDR3 loop spans 15 amino acids. The V gene's germline CDR1 is LGHNA and CDR2 YNFKEQ. After removal of 5 bases from V and 3 bases from J, the junction contained 6 bases not matched to a gene. The CDR3 DNA reads as TGTGCCAGCAGCAGAGACAGGGGGCAGTACTATGGCTACACCTTC. This translates into CASSRDRGQYYGYTF.